This T cell receptor (beta chain) derives from a study of T-cell reconstitution after alpha-beta-depleted transplantation in children. It was with unique molecular identifiers that the TCRbeta library was prepared. Using its own MiXCR run on the PCR reads, TCRdb lists one record per CDR3 protein. The data hold over 150,000 distinct CDR3 sequences, with approximately 15% observed a single time. This clonotype was observed many times. The germline gives CDR1 SGHTA, CDR2 FQGNSA. CDR3 size: 15 residues. Trimming pared 1 base from V and 1 base from J, leaving 9 bases between. The V gene is TRBV7-2, the J gene TRBJ2-3; maybe TRBD2 (5 bases). This sequence originates from a human donor who donated a stem cell graft to a child with acute lymphoblastic leukemia. The specimen was PBMCs from the stem cell graft donor, collected from the stem cell graft. The CDR3: CASSLGNSGTDTQYF. CDR3 nucleotides: TGTGCCAGCAGCTTAGGTAATAGCGGCACAGATACGCAGTATTTT.